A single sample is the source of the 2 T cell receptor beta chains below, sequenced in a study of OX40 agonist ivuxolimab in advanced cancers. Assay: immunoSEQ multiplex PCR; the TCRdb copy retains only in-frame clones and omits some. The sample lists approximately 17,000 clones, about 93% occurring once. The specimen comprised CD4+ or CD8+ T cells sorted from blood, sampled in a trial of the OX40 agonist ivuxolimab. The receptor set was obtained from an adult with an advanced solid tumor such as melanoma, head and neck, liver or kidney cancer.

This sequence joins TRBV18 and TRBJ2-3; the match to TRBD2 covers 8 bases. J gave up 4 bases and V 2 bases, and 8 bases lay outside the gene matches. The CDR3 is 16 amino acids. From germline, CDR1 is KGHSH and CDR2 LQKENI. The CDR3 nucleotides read TGTGCCAGCTCACCAGTAACCGGGAGGGCCCCAGATACGCAGTATTTT. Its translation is CASSPVTGRAPDTQYF.

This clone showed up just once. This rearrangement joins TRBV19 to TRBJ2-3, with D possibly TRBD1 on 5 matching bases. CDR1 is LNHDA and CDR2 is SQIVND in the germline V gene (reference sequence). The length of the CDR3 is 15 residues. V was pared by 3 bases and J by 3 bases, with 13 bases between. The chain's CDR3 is CASSIFQGWTDTQYF. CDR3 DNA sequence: TGTGCCAGTAGTATTTTTCAGGGTTGGACAGATACGCAGTATTTT.